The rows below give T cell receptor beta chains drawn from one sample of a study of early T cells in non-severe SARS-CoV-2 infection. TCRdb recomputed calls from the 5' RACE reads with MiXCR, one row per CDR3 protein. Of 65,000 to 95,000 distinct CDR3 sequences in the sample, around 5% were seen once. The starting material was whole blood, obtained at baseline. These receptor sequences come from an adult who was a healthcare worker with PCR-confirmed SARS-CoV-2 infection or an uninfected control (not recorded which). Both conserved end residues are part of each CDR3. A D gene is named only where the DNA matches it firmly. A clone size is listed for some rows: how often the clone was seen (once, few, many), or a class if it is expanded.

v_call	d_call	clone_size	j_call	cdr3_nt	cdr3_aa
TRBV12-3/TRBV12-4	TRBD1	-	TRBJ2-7	TGTGCCAGCAGTTTGACAGGGATTACCTACGAGCAGTACTTC	CASSLTGITYEQYF
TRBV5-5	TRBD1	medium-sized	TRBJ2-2	TGTGCCAGCAGCGGCGCTCAACAGGGGCCCGGGGAGCTGTTTTTT	CASSGAQQGPGELFF
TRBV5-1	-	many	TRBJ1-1	TGCGCCAGCAGCTTGAGCGAGTTCACTGAAGCTTTCTTT	CASSLSEFTEAFF
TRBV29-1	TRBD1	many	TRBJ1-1	TGCAGCGTCGGACAGGGGGCTGGCACTGAAGCTTTCTTT	CSVGQGAGTEAFF
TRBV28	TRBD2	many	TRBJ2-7	TGTGCCAGCAGTTCGGAGCGGGAACCCTACGAGCAGTACTTC	CASSSEREPYEQYF
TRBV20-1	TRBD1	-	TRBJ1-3	TGCAGTGCTGACCCGACAGGGAACACTGGAAACACCATATATTTT	CSADPTGNTGNTIYF
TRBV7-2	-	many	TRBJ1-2	TGTGCCAGCAGCCCTAACTGGGTGAACTATGGCTACACCTTC	CASSPNWVNYGYTF
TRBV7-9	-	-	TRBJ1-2	TGTGCCAGCAGCCAGGGCGGGGCGCCCGGCTACACCTTC	CASSQGGAPGYTF
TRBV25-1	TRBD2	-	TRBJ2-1	TGTGCCAGCAGGACTAGCGGGAGGGCCTATGACAATGAGCAGTTCTTC	CASRTSGRAYDNEQFF
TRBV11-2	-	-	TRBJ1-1	TGTGCCAGCAGCTTAGGCAGGCTGAACACTGAAGCTTTCTTT	CASSLGRLNTEAFF
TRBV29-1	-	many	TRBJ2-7	TGCAGCGTTGGGGCAGGCGGGGACTACGAGCAGTACTTC	CSVGAGGDYEQYF
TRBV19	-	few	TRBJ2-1	TGTGCCAGTAGTATATCCGGGTTGGGCTACAATGAGCAGTTCTTC	CASSISGLGYNEQFF
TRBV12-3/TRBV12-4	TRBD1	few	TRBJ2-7	TGTGCCAGCAGTCTGGACAGGGGGAGCTCCTACGAGCAGTACTTC	CASSLDRGSSYEQYF
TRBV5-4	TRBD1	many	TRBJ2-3	TGTGCCACCAGTAAGGGACAGGGCGGAGTGACAGATACGCAGTATTTT	CATSKGQGGVTDTQYF
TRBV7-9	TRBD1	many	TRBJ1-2	TGTGCCAGCAGCTTAACTCCACAGGGGCGGAACTATGGCTACACCTTC	CASSLTPQGRNYGYTF
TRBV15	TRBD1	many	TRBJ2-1	TGTGCCACCACGGGGGGACAGGGGACCTACAATGAGCAGTTCTTC	CATTGGQGTYNEQFF
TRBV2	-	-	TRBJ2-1	TGTGCCAGCAGTGAAGCTGGCTGGTACAATGAGCAGTTCTTC	CASSEAGWYNEQFF
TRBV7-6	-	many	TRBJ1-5	TGTGCCAGCAGCTTAGCGAGTGTGCAGGGAGAACAGCCCCAGCATTTT	CASSLASVQGEQPQHF
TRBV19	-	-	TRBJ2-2	TGTGCCAGTAGGGAGCGCACCGGGGAGCTGTTTTTT	CASRERTGELFF
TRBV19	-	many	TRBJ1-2	TGTGCCAGTAGTAAAAGGGCGGGCGAAGACTATGGCTACACCTTC	CASSKRAGEDYGYTF
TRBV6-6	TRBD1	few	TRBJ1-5	TGTGCCAGCAGCCACACCGGGACAGGGGGTCAGCCCCAGCATTTT	CASSHTGTGGQPQHF
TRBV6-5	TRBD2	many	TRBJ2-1	TGTGCCAGCACCCGACTAGCGGGAGCCTACAATGAGCAGTTCTTC	CASTRLAGAYNEQFF
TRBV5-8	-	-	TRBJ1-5	TGTGCCAGCGTACCTGGATGGGTCCCTAAGTCAGATCAGCCCCAGCATTTT	CASVPGWVPKSDQPQHF
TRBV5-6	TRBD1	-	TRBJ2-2	TGTGCCAGCAGTCCCGGGACAGGGGTTAACACCGGGGAGCTGTTTTTT	CASSPGTGVNTGELFF
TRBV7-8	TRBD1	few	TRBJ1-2	TGTGCCAGCAGCTTGACAGGGGGCCTTTATGGCTACACCTTC	CASSLTGGLYGYTF
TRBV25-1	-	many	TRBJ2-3	TGTGCCAGCAGTGACGAAGACGGGCCGACAGATACGCAGTATTTT	CASSDEDGPTDTQYF
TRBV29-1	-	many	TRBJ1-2	TGCAGCGTTTCTATAGCAGTAGGCTACACCTTC	CSVSIAVGYTF
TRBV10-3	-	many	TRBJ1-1	TGTGCCATCAGCCCGTCGTCCGCTATTGAAGCTTTCTTT	CAISPSSAIEAFF
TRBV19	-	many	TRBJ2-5	TGTGCCAGTAATCGGAGGGAACAAGAGACCCAGTACTTC	CASNRREQETQYF
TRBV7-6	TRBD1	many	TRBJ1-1	TGTGCCAGCAGCAGGACAGGGGGCTTGAACACTGAAGCTTTCTTT	CASSRTGGLNTEAFF
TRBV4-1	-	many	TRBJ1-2	TGCGCCAGCAGCCAAGCCGCCAGGGGAGCCTATGGCTACACCTTC	CASSQAARGAYGYTF
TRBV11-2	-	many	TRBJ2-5	TGTGCCAGCAGCTTATACAGGGAGGTAGAGACCCAGTACTTC	CASSLYREVETQYF
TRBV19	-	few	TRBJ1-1	TGTGCCAGTAGTATGACCCGGGGAGGGACTGAAGCTTTCTTT	CASSMTRGGTEAFF
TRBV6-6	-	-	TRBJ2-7	TGTGCCAGCAGTTACTCAGGGCTAGCGAACTACGAGCAGTACTTC	CASSYSGLANYEQYF
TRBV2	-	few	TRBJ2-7	TGTGCCAGCAAGGGCAGGATTTACGAGCAGTACTTC	CASKGRIYEQYF
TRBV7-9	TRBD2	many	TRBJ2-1	TGTGCCAGCAGCTTGGTCGGACTAGCGGGAGATTGGGAATACAATGAGCAGTTCTTC	CASSLVGLAGDWEYNEQFF
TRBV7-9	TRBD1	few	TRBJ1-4	TGTGCCAGCAGCACGTCCCGGGACAGGGGGTCCGGGGAAAAACTGTTTTTT	CASSTSRDRGSGEKLFF
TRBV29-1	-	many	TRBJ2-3	TGCAGCGTCGCCGGGGGCAGCACAGATACGCAGTATTTT	CSVAGGSTDTQYF
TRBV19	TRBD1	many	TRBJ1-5	TGTGCCAGTAGTAGCGGACAGGGCGGAAATCAGCCCCAGCATTTT	CASSSGQGGNQPQHF
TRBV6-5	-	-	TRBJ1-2	TGTGCCAGCAGCCGGGGACTGCCCGGGAGCTACACCTTC	CASSRGLPGSYTF